These 21 T cell receptor beta chains share one sample of origin, sequenced in a study of beta chain features in type 1 diabetes. The sequenced template was cDNA made from the entire isolated RNA. The data were produced by immunoSEQ multiplex PCR, yet TCRdb's version contains in-frame clones alone and is incomplete. The repertoire holds fewer than 650,000 clones, with roughly 15% as singletons. Sequenced sample: naive CD4+ T cells from blood. Receptor source: a man in his late teens or twenties in good health.

This clone was observed a few times. The genes are TRBV5-1 and TRBJ2-7; either TRBD1 or TRBD2 may fit D (5 bases each). Germline CDR1 and CDR2: SGHRS and YFSETQ. The V end lost 3 bases, the J end lost 3 bases, and 16 bases lay between the germline ends. The CDR3 is 15 amino acids. CDR3: CASSSLPGRSYEQYF. The DNA for the CDR3 is TGCGCCAGCAGCTCCCTCCCGGGACGAAGCTACGAGCAGTACTTC.

The V call is TRBV7-2, the J call TRBJ2-1, with 14 bases aligning to TRBD2. In germline, CDR1 is SGHTA, CDR2 FQGNSA. The CDR3 has 18 amino acids. V lost 0 bases and J lost 8; bases outside the gene matches: 9. The CDR3, as DNA: TGTGCCAGCAGCTTAGCGTTGGGACTAGCGGGAGATCAGGATGAGCAGTTCTTC. Protein sequence: CASSLALGLAGDQDEQFF.

CDR3: CASSSGTGAAIAWYEQYF. The CDR3 DNA sequence: TGTGCCAGCAGCTCTGGGACAGGGGCTGCTATAGCTTGGTACGAGCAGTACTTC. The V call is TRBV7-8, the J call TRBJ2-7; 10 bases map to TRBD1. CDR3 size: 18 residues. V trimming: 4 bases; J trimming: 4 bases; junction bases outside the gene matches: 16. CDR1 SGHVS and CDR2 FQNEAQ come from the germline V gene.

V is TRBV6-6 and J is TRBJ2-1; 13 bases line up with TRBD2. CDR3 length: 16 residues. Looked up from germline, CDR1 is MNHNY and CDR2 is SVGAGI (reference sequence). The V gene end was trimmed by 6 bases and the J gene end by 9 bases; junction bases not matched to a gene: 11. The CDR3 DNA is TGTGCCAGCAGCCGGACTAGCGGGAGTAGATCGCCTGAGCAGTTCTTC. Its translation: CASSRTSGSRSPEQFF.

The rearrangement links TRBV7-2 to TRBJ1-2; TRBD1 matches 8 bases. This CDR3 has 14 amino acids. Unmatched junction bases numbered 8, after V lost 3 bases and J lost 8 bases. The germline V gene encodes CDR1 SGHTA and CDR2 FQGNSA. The CDR3 region is CASSFLGQGGGYTF. The CDR3 region has the DNA TGTGCCAGCAGCTTTCTTGGACAGGGAGGCGGCTACACCTTC.

CDR3 sequence reads: CASSFGQGRNEQFF. The CDR3 region has the DNA TGTGCCAGCAGCTTCGGACAGGGTCGCAATGAGCAGTTCTTC. The V gene is TRBV11-2, the J gene TRBJ2-1; 8 bases match TRBD1. V lost 3 bases and J lost 6; bases outside the gene matches: 4. Germline CDR1 is SGHAT and CDR2 is FQNNGV. This CDR3 region has 14 residues. The full variable domain, its missing parts supplied by reference TRBV11-2 and TRBJ2-1, is EAGVAQSPRYKIIEKRQSVAFWCNPISGHATLYWYQQILGQGPKLLIQFQNNGVVDDSQLPKDRFSAERLKGVDSTLKIQPAKLEDSAVYLCASSFGQGRNEQFFGPGTRLTVL.

The sample holds a few counts of this clone. The chain joins TRBV30 to TRBJ1-1; TRBD1 might be the D (6 bases). The CDR3 runs 14 residues. V lost 6 bases, J lost 3 bases, and 17 bases lay in between. Per germline, CDR1 GTSNPN and CDR2 SVGIG (reference sequence). The CDR3 loop reads CACKGQGRDTEAFF. CDR3 nucleotide sequence: TGTGCCTGTAAAGGCCAGGGGCGGGACACTGAAGCTTTCTTT.

This chain joins TRBV6-5 and TRBJ1-1; possible D gene TRBD1, 6 bases. Trimming pared 5 bases from V and 7 bases from J, leaving 14 bases between. CDR1 and CDR2 (germline): MNHEY, SVGAGI. This CDR3 is 13 amino acids long. In DNA form, the CDR3 reads TGTGCCAGCAGTCGAGGGGGGCTGGGTGAAGCTTTCTTT. Translation: CASSRGGLGEAFF.

The chain has TRBV12-5 and TRBJ2-1; D unresolved. The CDR3 is 20 amino acids. The germline V and J ends were trimmed by 3 bases and 1 base, with 25 bases remaining between them. The germline CDR1 and CDR2 sequences are LGHNT and FRNRAP. CDR3 residues: CASGFPIASAYGRSYNEQFF. As DNA, the CDR3 is TGTGCTAGTGGTTTCCCCATCGCTTCCGCTTACGGCCGATCCTACAATGAGCAGTTCTTC.

This clone was found a few times. The V gene is TRBV7-2, the J gene TRBJ2-6; 9 positions match TRBD2. Germline CDR1 SGHTA, CDR2 FQGNSA. The CDR3 extends over 16 amino acids. With 6 bases clipped from V and 4 bases from J, the junction kept 7 bases outside the gene matches. In DNA form, the CDR3 reads TGTGCCAGCAGTAGCGGGGGACTTGGAGGGGCCAACGTCCTGACTTTC. Translation: CASSSGGLGGANVLTF.

The CDR3 region has the DNA TGTGCCAGCAGCCGGACAGGGGCCTATGGCTACACCTTC. This sequence encodes CASSRTGAYGYTF. The chain employs TRBV9 and TRBJ1-2; 9 bases are a match to TRBD1. J was trimmed by 4 bases and V by 4 bases; bases with no gene match: 2. Germline V lookup: CDR1 SGDLS, CDR2 YYNGEE. This CDR3 contains 13 residues.

The chain has TRBV4-3 and TRBJ2-2, with TRBD2 as a possible D gene (5 bases). The CDR3 has 15 amino acids. Deletions cut 3 bases from V and 8 bases from J, with 16 bases between. The V gene's germline CDR1 is LGHNA and CDR2 YSLEER. The CDR3 sequence: CASSQGDRELGELFF. CDR3 sequence (DNA): TGCGCCAGCAGCCAGGGCGATAGGGAGCTGGGGGAGCTGTTTTTT.

The chain couples TRBV9 to TRBJ2-3; D possibly corresponds to TRBD1 (6 bases). The V and J ends lost 0 bases and 3 bases respectively, with 11 bases between them. Germline V gives CDR1 SGDLS, CDR2 YYNGEE. The CDR3 is 15 amino acids. DNA for the CDR3: TGTGCCAGCAGCGTAGAAGGGGGTAAGACAGATACGCAGTATTTT. Translated: CASSVEGGKTDTQYF.

This clone was counted a few times. CDR3 sequence (DNA): TGTGCCATCAGACCCACTAGTCTCAATGAGCAGTTCTTC. Translated, it gives CAIRPTSLNEQFF. V and J are TRBV10-3 and TRBJ2-1; TRBD2 is a possible D gene (5 bases). V lost 6 bases and J lost 6, with 12 bases in between. Germline V lookup: CDR1 ENHRY, CDR2 SYGVKD. This CDR3 has 13 amino acids.

V is TRBV18 and J is TRBJ2-7; D could derive from TRBD1 or TRBD2 (6 bases each). Germline assignment: CDR1 KGHSH and CDR2 LQKENI. V shed 5 bases and J shed 1 base, with 12 bases lying between them. The CDR3 sequence is 14 residues long. The DNA for the CDR3 is TGTGCCAGCTCAGAGGGGGACTGGTCCTACGAGCAGTACTTC. This sequence encodes CASSEGDWSYEQYF.

This clone was seen more than once but under ten times. The rearrangement joins TRBV19 to TRBJ2-1; D is uncertain. The CDR3 has 13 amino acids. V lost 4 bases and J lost 5, with 9 bases in between. Germline CDR1 and CDR2: LNHDA and SQIVND (reference sequence). CDR3 nucleotide sequence: TGTGCCAGTAGTAGATTGAATGACAATGAGCAGTTCTTC. This translates into CASSRLNDNEQFF.

The chain links TRBV5-4 to TRBJ2-1; D is unclear. The CDR3 spans 12 residues. V lost 0 bases, J lost 9 bases, and 7 bases lay in between. The germline V gene encodes CDR1 SGHNT and CDR2 YYREEE (reference sequence). The chain's CDR3 is CASSLAIGEQFF. The CDR3 DNA reads as TGTGCCAGCAGCTTGGCTATCGGTGAGCAGTTCTTC.

This clone showed up just a few times. At one boundary the junction diverges from the germline segment, which might be a read error. The gene calls are TRBV7-7 and TRBJ1-4; 7 bases align to TRBD1. This CDR3 is 15 amino acids long. The germline V gene has CDR1 SSHAT and CDR2 FNYEAQ (reference sequence). CDR3 protein: CASSSRDSPYEKLFF. CDR3 nucleotide sequence: TGTGCTAGCAGCTCCCGGGACAGCCCTTATGAAAAACTGTTTTTT.

This sequence joins TRBV5-1 and TRBJ2-3; TRBD2 aligns across 8 bases. Trimming took 5 bases from V and 6 from J; bases not matched to a gene: 2. Germline loops: CDR1 SGHRS, CDR2 YFSETQ. This CDR3 has 12 amino acids. In nucleotides, the CDR3 is TGCGCCAGCAGGCGCGGGAGGGATACGCAGTATTTT. Translated, it gives CASRRGRDTQYF.

The chain uses TRBV28 and TRBJ1-2, with D maybe TRBD1 (5 bases). The length of the CDR3 is 15 residues. Trimming stripped 7 bases from V and 4 bases from J, with 19 bases between. Germline loops: CDR1 MDHEN, CDR2 SYDVKM. The CDR3 sequence is CASTKGSGAAYGYTF. The CDR3 DNA is TGTGCCAGCACCAAGGGGTCTGGGGCCGCCTATGGCTACACCTTC.

The chain has TRBV10-3 and TRBJ2-1; 13 bases are a match to TRBD2. This CDR3 has 15 residues. CDR1 ENHRY and CDR2 SYGVKD come from the germline V gene. The V gene end was trimmed by 4 bases and the J gene end by 15 bases; junction bases not matched to a gene: 12. The CDR3 DNA reads as TGTGCCATCAGTGGACTAGCGGGGGGTCCGAACGGTCTGTTCTTC. Encoded protein: CAISGLAGGPNGLFF.